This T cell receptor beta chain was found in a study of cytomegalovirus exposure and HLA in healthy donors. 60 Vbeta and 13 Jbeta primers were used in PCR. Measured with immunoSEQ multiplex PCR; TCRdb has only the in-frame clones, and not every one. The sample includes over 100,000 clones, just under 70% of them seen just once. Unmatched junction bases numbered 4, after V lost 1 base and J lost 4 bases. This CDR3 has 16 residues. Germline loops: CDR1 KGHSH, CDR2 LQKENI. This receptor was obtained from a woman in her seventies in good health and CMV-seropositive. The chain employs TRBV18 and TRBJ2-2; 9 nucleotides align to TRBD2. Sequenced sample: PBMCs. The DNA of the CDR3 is TGTGCCAGCTCACCACTCTCTAGCGGGGCCACCGGGGAGCTGTTTTTT. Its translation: CASSPLSSGATGELFF.